This record looks at one TCR beta chain sequence and its context. This sample stems from a study of blood T cell repertoires in COVID-19. V lost 7 bases to trimming and J lost 3 bases; unmatched junction nucleotides: 9. Per germline, CDR1 SQVTM and CDR2 ANQGSEA. This CDR3 is built from 14 residues. Clones were sequenced by immunoSEQ multiplex PCR, and TCRdb holds only the in-frame ones, with some missing. Of roughly 340,000 clones detected, 75% to 90% appear once; the ten largest clones hold 1%. Participants spanned ages about 18 to 89 years and resided in 20 to 30 US areas. Sequences were obtained from PBMCs or T cells enriched from blood (not recorded which). V gene TRBV29-1 combines with J gene TRBJ2-1; TRBD1 aligns across 7 bases. This clonotype was sampled from a young man who had recovered from COVID-19. This CDR3 reads CSAGTGAGYNEQFF. CDR3 bases: TGCAGCGCTGGTACAGGGGCGGGCTACAATGAGCAGTTCTTC.